This T cell receptor (beta chain) stems from a study of blood T cell repertoires in COVID-19. Across the whole study: Nucleic acid was either cDNA or gDNA, and it came from T cells, B-cell-depleted T cells, or PBMCs.

Germline V gene lookup returns CDR1 SNHLY and CDR2 FYNNEI. The CDR3 sequence is 14 residues long. Trimming shortened V by 1 base and J by 4 bases, and 10 bases separated the two germline ends. Libraries were prepared by immunoSEQ multiplex PCR; TCRdb keeps only in-frame clonotypes and omits some of them. The sample lists roughly 190,000 clones, around 84% seen once, with about a fifth in the top ten. The chain carries TRBV2 and TRBJ1-2, with D possibly matching TRBD1 (6 bases). The source is a human donor in a cohort sampled during active COVID-19. Sequencing was carried out using peripheral blood. Written as DNA, the CDR3 is TGTGCCAGCAGTGAAGTTCTGGACAGCTATGGCTACACCTTC. Amino acids: CASSEVLDSYGYTF.